This T cell receptor (beta chain) was obtained from a study of shared clonotypes between healthy human individuals. Study-level points and caveats: A handful of donors shared around 5.2% of their naive CD4 clonotypes.

The repertoire was sequenced with immunoSEQ multiplex PCR; TCRdb's copy has only in-frame clones and lacks some. In the table there are some 1.5 million clones, under 99% of which are singletons. None of the donors, who were healthy HIV-negative adults, had recently had acute infections or vaccinations. It was into CD45RA+ naive and CD45RA-negative memory subsets that the CD4+ cells were split. This CDR3 has 15 residues. CDR1 and CDR2 from the germline V gene are MGHRA and YSYEKL. Trimming took off 1 base at V and 3 bases at J, with 12 bases between the two ends. With respect to this clone: What it binds is not known.

The rearrangement links TRBV4-1 to TRBJ1-2; D not certain. Sequencing was done on a sample of naive CD4+ T cells sorted from blood. As for subset: CD45RA+ positively selected. This sequence was found in a man younger than 40 in good health. CDR3 sequence reads: CASSQGWRDHYGYTF. DNA of the CDR3: TGCGCCAGCAGCCAAGGATGGAGGGATCACTATGGCTACACCTTC.